This T cell receptor (beta chain) was identified during a study of CD4+ T cells in melanoma. Study results and limitations: CD8+ T cell, macrophage and B cell function reportedly correlated with neoantigen-specific CD4+ T cells. Reportedly, melanoma neoantigen-specific CD4+ T cells showed varied differentiation states.

Here immunoSEQ multiplex PCR was the method, and the copy in TCRdb shows in-frame clones only, minus some. The sample shows around 130,000 clones, 92% of them seen only once. Germline CDR1 is LNHDA and CDR2 is SQIVND (reference sequence). Trimming removed 3 bases at V and 1 base at J, with 12 bases between. CDR3 length equals 15 residues. Points on this clone: Its antigen is not known.

This chain joins TRBV19 and TRBJ1-1; no firm D call. The sequence came from a human donor with melanoma. In DNA, the CDR3 is TGTGCCAGTAGTATTCAAGGTTCCAGGAACACTGAAGCTTTCTTT. This sequence encodes CASSIQGSRNTEAFF.